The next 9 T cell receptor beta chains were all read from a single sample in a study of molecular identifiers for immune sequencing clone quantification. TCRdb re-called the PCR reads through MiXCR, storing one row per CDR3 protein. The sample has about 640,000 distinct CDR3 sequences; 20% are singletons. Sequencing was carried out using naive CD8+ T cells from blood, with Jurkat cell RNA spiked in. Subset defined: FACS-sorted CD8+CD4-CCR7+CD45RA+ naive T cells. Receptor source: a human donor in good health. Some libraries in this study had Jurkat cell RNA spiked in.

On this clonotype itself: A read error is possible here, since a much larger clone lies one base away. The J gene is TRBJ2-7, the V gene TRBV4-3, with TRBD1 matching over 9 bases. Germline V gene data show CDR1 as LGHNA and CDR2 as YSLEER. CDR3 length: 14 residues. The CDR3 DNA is TGCGCCAGCAGCCAGGGGACAGGGATCTACGAGCAGTGCTTC. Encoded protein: CASSQGTGIYEQCF.

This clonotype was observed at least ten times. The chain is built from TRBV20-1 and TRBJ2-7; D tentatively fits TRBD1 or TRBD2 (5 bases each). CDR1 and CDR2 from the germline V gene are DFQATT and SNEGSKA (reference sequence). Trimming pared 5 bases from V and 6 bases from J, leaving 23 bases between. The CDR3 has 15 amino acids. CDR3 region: CSAGMGVGGRSEQYF. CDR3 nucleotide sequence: TGCAGTGCTGGGATGGGGGTTGGGGGAAGAAGCGAGCAGTACTTC.

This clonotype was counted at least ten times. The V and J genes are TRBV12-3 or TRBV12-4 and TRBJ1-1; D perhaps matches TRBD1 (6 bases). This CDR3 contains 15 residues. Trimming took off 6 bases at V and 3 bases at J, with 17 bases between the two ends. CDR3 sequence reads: CASSYGLSGDTEAFF. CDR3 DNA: TGTGCCAGCAGCTACGGACTATCAGGGGACACTGAAGCTTTCTTT.

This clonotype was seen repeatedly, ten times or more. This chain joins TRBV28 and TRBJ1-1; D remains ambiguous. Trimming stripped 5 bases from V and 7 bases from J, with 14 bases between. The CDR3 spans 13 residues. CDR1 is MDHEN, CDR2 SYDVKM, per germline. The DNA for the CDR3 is TGTGCCAGCAGTCTCCCAAGACAAATTGAAGCTTTCTTT. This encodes CASSLPRQIEAFF.

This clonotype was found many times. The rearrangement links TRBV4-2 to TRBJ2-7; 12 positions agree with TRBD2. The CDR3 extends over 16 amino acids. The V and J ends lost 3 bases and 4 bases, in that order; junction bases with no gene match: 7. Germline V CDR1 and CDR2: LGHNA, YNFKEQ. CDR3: CASSQLAGGPRYEQYF. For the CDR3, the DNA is TGTGCCAGCAGCCAGCTAGCGGGAGGGCCCAGGTACGAGCAGTACTTC.

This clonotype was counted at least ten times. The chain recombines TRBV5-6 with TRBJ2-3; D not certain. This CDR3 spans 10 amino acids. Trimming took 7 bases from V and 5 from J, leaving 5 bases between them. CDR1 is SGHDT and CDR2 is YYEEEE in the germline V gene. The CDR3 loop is CASGGDTQYF. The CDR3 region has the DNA TGTGCCAGCGGCGGAGATACGCAGTATTTT.

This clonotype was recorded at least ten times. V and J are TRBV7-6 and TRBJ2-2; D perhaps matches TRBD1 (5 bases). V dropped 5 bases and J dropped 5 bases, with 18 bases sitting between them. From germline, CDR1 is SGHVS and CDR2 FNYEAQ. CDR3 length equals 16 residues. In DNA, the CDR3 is TGTGCCAGCAGCAGTTCCAGGGCCGATGGAACCGGGGAGCTGTTTTTT. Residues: CASSSSRADGTGELFF.

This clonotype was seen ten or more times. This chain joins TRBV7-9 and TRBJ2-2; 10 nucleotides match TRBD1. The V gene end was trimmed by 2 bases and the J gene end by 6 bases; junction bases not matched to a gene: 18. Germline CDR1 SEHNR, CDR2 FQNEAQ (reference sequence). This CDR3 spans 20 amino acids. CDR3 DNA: TGTGCCAGCAGCTTAAGTTTTATTGGGACAGGGGCCTTGAAGGCCGGGGAGCTGTTTTTT. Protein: CASSLSFIGTGALKAGELFF.

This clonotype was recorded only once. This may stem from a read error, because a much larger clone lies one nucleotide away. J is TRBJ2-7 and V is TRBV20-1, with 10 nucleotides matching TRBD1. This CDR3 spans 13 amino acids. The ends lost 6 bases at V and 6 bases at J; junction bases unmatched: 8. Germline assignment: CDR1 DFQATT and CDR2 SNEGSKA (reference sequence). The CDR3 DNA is TGCAGTGCAAATGACAGGGGGCGGGTCGAGCAGTACTTC. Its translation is CSANDRGRVEQYF.